This TCR beta chain comes out of a study of blood T cell repertoires in COVID-19 (dated by TCRdb to about 2020). With respect to the entire study: Samples from collaborators originated in the United States, Italy and Spain and spanned both the acute and convalescent phases of COVID-19. Subjects who had been exposed to COVID-19, were actively infected with it, or had recovered from it provided the deeply sampled blood TCRbeta repertoires that made up the dataset. The repertoires were released in a freely available public database meant as a resource for research on the immune response to SARS-CoV-2. Sample metadata almost always included a de-identified subject ID, COVID-19 status, age in years and sex. The material from the prospective study consisted of cDNA or gDNA derived from T cells, B-cell-depleted T cells, or PBMCs. The samples were drawn from the first 160 participants of the ongoing ImmuneRACE study and from 1,254 subjects provided by 6 global collaborators. HLA class I and class II types, where available, came from metadata supplied by the sample provider rather than from assay-based typing.

Results and caveats for the whole study, not just this receptor: The quantity of clinical and demographic metadata differed by source and by participant and was supplied without curation.

The germline V gene (reference sequence) specifies MNHEY as CDR1 and SMNVEV as CDR2. The CDR3 holds 13 amino acids from the cysteine to the phenylalanine. Kept here is only the CDR3 DNA, which spans 39 bases and is read in frame from base 1. V is shortened by 2 bases, J by 1 base, and the region joining them spans 6 bases. Whole blood was collected in K2EDTA tubes by collaborating institutions according to the institutions' own protocols. For TCRbeta analysis, collaborators shipped samples in one of three forms: frozen whole blood, isolated PBMCs, or DNA extracted from either of those sample types. This clone was found once. No antigen is known for it. No base-level quality is on record; no much larger clone is a single base apart. TCRbeta CDR3 regions were amplified from genomic DNA by means of the immunoSEQ Assay, a bias-controlled multiplex PCR. On the study's bioinformatics: The number of nucleated cells in each sample was estimated by amplification of reference gene primers within the assay. To quantify the absolute abundance of each unique TCRbeta CDR3 rearrangement, sequence reads were collapsed and filtered. Productive Simpson clonality was computed per sample as the square root of Simpson's diversity index over productive rearrangements. Held by TCRdb, this immuneACCESS table contains in-frame sequences only and omits some clones. Under half of the omission traces to an unresolved V gene where checked; the cause of the rest is unknown. That table supplies the V and J calls and clone size; D and trimming were determined from the DNA. This sample has approximately 230,000 clones in its table, and roughly 82% of those were observed once. 4% to 6% of the sample belongs to the ten largest clones.

The sequenced sample was peripheral blood. The source is a woman aged 80 or over with active or convalescent COVID-19. This chain joins TRBV27 to TRBJ2-7, with the D gene too uncertain to name. The nucleotides read TGTGCCAGCAGTTTAGGTCGGTCCTACGAGCAGTACTTC. Its amino acids are CASSLGRSYEQYF.